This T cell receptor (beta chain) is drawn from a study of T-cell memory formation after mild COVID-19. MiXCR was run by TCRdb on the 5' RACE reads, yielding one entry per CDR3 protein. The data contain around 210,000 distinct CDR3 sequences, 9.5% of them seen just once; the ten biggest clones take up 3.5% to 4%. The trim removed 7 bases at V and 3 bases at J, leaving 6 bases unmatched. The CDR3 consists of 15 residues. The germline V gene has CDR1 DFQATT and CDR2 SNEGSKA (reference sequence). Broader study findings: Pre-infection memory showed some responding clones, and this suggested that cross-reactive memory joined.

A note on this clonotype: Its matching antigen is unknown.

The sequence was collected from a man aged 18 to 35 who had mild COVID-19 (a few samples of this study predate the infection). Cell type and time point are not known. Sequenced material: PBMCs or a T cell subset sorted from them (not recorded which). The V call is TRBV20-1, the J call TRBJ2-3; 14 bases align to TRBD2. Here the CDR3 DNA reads TGCAGTGGACTAGCGGGGGGGACGTGGACAGATACGCAGTATTTT. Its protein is CSGLAGGTWTDTQYF.